The 7 T cell receptor beta chains below come from one sample, sequenced in a study of control samples from healthy donors and cancer patients (dated by TCRdb to the early 2020s). The library relied on the immunoSEQ multiplex PCR assay. TCRdb took over this immuneACCESS table, retaining in-frame rearrangements with V and J assigned. Such tables are incomplete; in checked studies, under half of the missing clones stem from an unresolved V gene, and the remainder is unexplained. In all, the sample holds roughly 130,000 clones, and just under 95% of those were seen once. 11% to 15% of the sample goes to the ten largest clones. Material for sequencing was PBMCs. These receptors all come from a man aged 55 to 70 with colorectal cancer.

Remarks on this clone: Other DNA sequences in this sample translate to the same CDR3. The rearrangement links TRBV5-1 to TRBJ2-3; 9 nucleotides line up with TRBD1. From germline, CDR1 is SGHRS and CDR2 YFSETQ. There are 15 residues in the CDR3. V gave up 1 base and J gave up 1 base; unmatched junction bases: 1. DNA of the CDR3: TGCGCCAGCAGCTTGACAGGGGGCGGCACAGATACGCAGTATTTT. Its translation is CASSLTGGGTDTQYF.

The V gene is TRBV6-5, the J gene TRBJ2-7; D gene ambiguous. The CDR3 is 13 residues long. V was shortened by 0 bases and J by 4 bases, with 7 bases between the two germline ends. CDR1 is MNHEY and CDR2 is SVGAGI in the germline V gene. CDR3 amino acids: CASSYSRDYEQYF. The CDR3 region has the DNA TGTGCCAGCAGTTACTCTCGTGATTACGAGCAGTACTTC.

V usage is TRBV28 and J usage is TRBJ2-6, with a possible D match to TRBD1 (5 bases). Per germline, CDR1 MDHEN and CDR2 SYDVKM. The CDR3 is 17 residues long. Trimming cost V 2 bases and J 0 bases, with 11 bases left between them. DNA for the CDR3: TGTGCCAGCAGTTTAGACAGCTCACGCTCTGGGGCCAACGTCCTGACTTTC. Translating gives CASSLDSSRSGANVLTF.

In DNA form, the CDR3 reads TGTGCCAGCAGAAAAGGGGGGGAGACTGAAGCTTTCTTT. Protein product: CASRKGGETEAFF. V is TRBV27 and J is TRBJ1-1, with D possibly TRBD1 on 6 matching bases. Germline CDR1 reads MNHEY; CDR2 reads SMNVEV (reference sequence). The length of the CDR3 is 13 residues. Trimming cost V 6 bases and J 5 bases, with 13 bases left between them.

CDR3 bases: TGTGCCAGCAGTTTGACACGGACACTAAAAAACATTCAGTACTTC. It is translated as CASSLTRTLKNIQYF. This chain joins TRBV27 and TRBJ2-4, with D perhaps matching TRBD1 (5 bases). Germline lookup yields CDR1 MNHEY and CDR2 SMNVEV (reference sequence). Trimming removed 3 bases at V and 4 bases at J, with 13 bases between. CDR3 length: 15 amino acids.

V usage is TRBV3-1 (or the pseudogene TRBV3-2) and J usage is TRBJ1-1, with D possibly matching TRBD1 (6 bases). Deletions cut 3 bases from V and 5 bases from J, with 10 bases between. Germline V lookup: CDR1 LGHDT, CDR2 YNNKEL (reference sequence). The CDR3 is made up of 13 amino acids. CDR3 in amino acids: CASSHMQGTEAFF. The CDR3 region has the DNA TGTGCCAGCAGCCACATGCAGGGGACTGAAGCTTTCTTT.

The rearrangement links TRBV6-5 to TRBJ1-4; D is undetermined. This CDR3 region has 14 residues. Germline values: CDR1 MNHEY, CDR2 SVGAGI. The V end lost 6 bases, the J end lost 4 bases, and 12 bases lay between the germline ends. The CDR3: CASSREQSNEKLFF. The DNA of the CDR3 is TGTGCCAGCAGCCGCGAACAGAGTAATGAAAAACTGTTTTTT.